This T cell receptor (beta chain) originates from a study of blood T cell repertoires in COVID-19. Study context: COVID-19 samples, acute and convalescent, were from the United States, Italy and Spain. Sources were T cells, B-cell-depleted T cells, or PBMCs; the material itself was cDNA or gDNA.

CDR1 and CDR2 from the germline V gene are SGHTA and FQGTGA. This CDR3 spans 14 amino acids. Trimming cost V 5 bases and J 1 base; bases outside gene matches: 3. Authors' analysis steps: Counts of nucleated cells, estimated from reference gene primer amplification, were obtained. The repertoire was sequenced with immunoSEQ multiplex PCR; TCRdb's copy has only in-frame clones and lacks some. V and J calls and clone size are given by that table; D and trimming were obtained from the DNA. The sample carries about 60,000 clones, about 78% recorded once. The sequenced material came from peripheral blood. The TCR was taken from a woman aged 80 or over with acute or convalescent COVID-19. The J gene is TRBJ1-1, the V gene TRBV7-3; TRBD1 aligns across 8 bases. The CDR3 sequence: CASSPGGRNTEAFF. For the CDR3, the DNA is TGTGCCAGCAGCCCAGGGGGCAGGAACACTGAAGCTTTCTTT.